This TCR beta chain was found in a study of T cells expressing NK-cell markers. In germline, CDR1 is LGHNA, CDR2 YNFKEQ. The CDR3 has 13 residues. TCRdb reworked the 5' RACE reads into one entry per CDR3 protein, no DNA. The sample includes approximately 550,000 distinct CDR3 sequences. Sequenced: blood T cells: a sorted CD56 or NKG2C T cell subset, CD4+ or CD8+ T cells, or bulk PBMC T cells (not recorded which). The V call is TRBV4-2, the J call TRBJ1-1. This TCR was sampled from a man younger than 30 in good health. CDR3: CASTGAANTEAFF.